Below are 22 T cell receptor beta chains sequenced from a single sample in a study of beta chain features in type 1 diabetes. cDNA synthesis used the whole RNA isolate, giving expressed TCRB sequences. Sequencing was performed with immunoSEQ multiplex PCR; in TCRdb, only in-frame clones are kept and a portion is missing. Among about 320,000 clones listed, 14% were seen once. The sample was central memory CD4+ T cells from blood. Receptors originate from a man aged 30 to 39 in good health.

This clone was observed a few times. The rearrangement links TRBV18 to TRBJ2-6; 7 bases agree with TRBD1. This CDR3 contains 18 residues. Germline assignment: CDR1 KGHSH and CDR2 LQKENI. Germline trimming cut 3 bases from V and 0 bases from J; bases unmatched to any gene: 8. This chain's CDR3 is CASSPLRGQSSGANVLTF. The CDR3 DNA reads as TGTGCCAGCTCACCGCTGAGGGGGCAGAGCTCTGGGGCCAACGTCCTGACTTTC.

This clone was counted ten times or more. The CDR3 loop reads CASSSSLVGAEAFF. The CDR3 DNA sequence: TGTGCCAGCAGCTCGTCCCTGGTGGGAGCTGAAGCTTTCTTT. The V call is TRBV4-2, the J call TRBJ1-1, with D uncertain. This CDR3 contains 14 residues. Germline CDR1 LGHNA, CDR2 YNFKEQ. Trimming took off 5 bases at V and 6 bases at J, with 16 bases between the two ends.

The chain employs TRBV6-1 and TRBJ1-4, with 8 positions matching TRBD1. CDR3 length equals 12 residues. The trim removed 5 bases at V and 13 bases at J, leaving 6 bases unmatched. In germline, CDR1 is MNHNS, CDR2 SASEGT. CDR3: CASSRPDRVLFF. The CDR3 nucleotides are TGTGCCAGCAGTCGTCCGGACAGGGTACTGTTTTTT.

This clone was counted between two and nine times. This chain links TRBV2 with TRBJ1-4; D ambiguous. The CDR3 runs to 13 residues. Germline V lookup: CDR1 SNHLY, CDR2 FYNNEI. The V end lost 8 bases, the J end lost 4 bases, and 11 bases lay between the germline ends. CDR3 amino acids: CASGSNFNEKLFF. The DNA for the CDR3 is TGTGCCAGCGGGAGTAATTTTAATGAAAAACTGTTTTTT.

Only a few counts were recorded for this clone. The CDR3 DNA reads TGTGCCAGCTCACCAAAGGACAGATATTCACCCCTCCACTTT. Amino acids: CASSPKDRYSPLHF. The chain couples TRBV18 to TRBJ1-6; TRBD1 is a possible D gene (6 bases). The CDR3 runs to 14 residues. Germline V gives CDR1 KGHSH, CDR2 LQKENI. Trimming removed 2 bases at V and 8 bases at J, with 10 bases between. The full variable domain, in which reference TRBV18 and TRBJ1-6 provide the parts outside the CDR3, is NAGVMQNPRHLVRRRGQEARLRCSPMKGHSHVYWYRQLPEEGLKFMVYLQKENIIDESGMPKERFSAEFPKEGPSILRIQQVVRGDSAAYFCASSPKDRYSPLHFGNGTRLTVT.

A few counts support this clone. The chain has TRBV7-8 and TRBJ2-1; 8 bases map to TRBD2. CDR1 and CDR2 from the germline V gene are SGHVS and FQNEAQ. CDR3 length: 13 residues. V lost 5 bases, J lost 10 bases, and 7 bases stayed unmatched. The CDR3 region has the DNA TGTGCCAGCAGCCCGGGGGGGGCTGGGGAGCAGTTCTTC. The encoded protein is CASSPGGAGEQFF.

The chain employs TRBV6-1 and TRBJ1-2; D might be TRBD1 (5 bases). The CDR3 is 14 residues long. V was trimmed by 4 bases and J by 3 bases, leaving 12 bases between them. Germline-derived CDR1 and CDR2 are MNHNS and SASEGT. CDR3 in DNA: TGTGCCAGCAGTGGAGGTCAGGGATACTATGGCTACACCTTC. Encoded protein: CASSGGQGYYGYTF.

The rearrangement uses TRBV2 and TRBJ1-5; D not certain. The length of the CDR3 is 13 residues. The germline CDR1 and CDR2 sequences are SNHLY and FYNNEI. V shed 4 bases and J shed 7 bases, with 11 bases lying between them. The CDR3 DNA sequence: TGTGCCAGCAGTGGCAGTCGAAGCCAGCCCCAGCATTTT. It is translated as CASSGSRSQPQHF.

The gene calls are TRBV19 and TRBJ1-5, with 8 bases identical to TRBD1. Per germline, CDR1 LNHDA and CDR2 SQIVND (reference sequence). With 4 bases clipped from V and 7 bases from J, the junction kept 9 bases outside the gene matches. The CDR3 consists of 15 residues. In DNA, the CDR3 is TGTGCCAGTAGTACCCGGGACAGGCCCTCGCAGCCCCAGCATTTT. Translating it yields CASSTRDRPSQPQHF. The complete variable domain, with remaining parts taken from reference TRBV19 and TRBJ1-5, reads DGGITQSPKYLFRKEGQNVTLSCEQNLNHDAMYWYRQDPGQGLRLIYYSQIVNDFQKGDIAEGYSVSREKKESFPLTVTSAQKNPTAFYLCASSTRDRPSQPQHFGDGTRLSIL.

This clone was observed a handful of times. The rearrangement uses TRBV20-1 and TRBJ1-2; unclear D gene. Germline loops: CDR1 DFQATT, CDR2 SNEGSKA (reference sequence). This CDR3 is built from 10 residues. The CDR3 DNA sequence: TGCAGCGCCTCGGCGGATGGCTACACCTTC. This codes for CSASADGYTF.

This clone appeared a few times. The J gene is TRBJ2-7, the V gene TRBV7-6; D unclear. The CDR3 length is 16 residues. V shed 6 bases and J shed 3 bases, with 21 bases lying between them. Germline values: CDR1 SGHVS, CDR2 FNYEAQ. The CDR3 protein is CASRFLTWRRVYEQYV. The DNA of the CDR3 is TGTGCCAGCAGATTTCTCACTTGGCGGAGAGTCTACGAGCAGTACGTC.

This clone was counted only a few times. The chain has TRBV4-3 and TRBJ2-1; no clear D. V lost 4 bases and J 5 bases, leaving 9 bases between the germline ends. CDR1 and CDR2 from the germline V gene are LGHNA and YSLEER. The CDR3 extends over 13 amino acids. CDR3 residues: CASSPSLNNEQFF. The CDR3 DNA sequence: TGCGCCAGCAGCCCGAGCCTTAACAATGAGCAGTTCTTC.

The genes are TRBV6-1 and TRBJ1-2, with 7 bases that match TRBD1. The J segment lost 1 base and the V segment lost 6 bases, leaving 2 bases of the junction unmatched. The CDR3 runs 13 residues. From germline, CDR1 is MNHNS and CDR2 SASEGT. Here the CDR3 reads CASRRQGNYGYTF. The CDR3 DNA reads as TGTGCCAGCAGGAGACAGGGTAACTATGGCTACACCTTC.

V and J are TRBV9 and TRBJ2-7; D is unclear. CDR1 is SGDLS and CDR2 is YYNGEE in the germline V gene. The CDR3 spans 12 residues. The ends were cut back, 0 bases at V and 2 bases at J, with 3 bases in the middle. The CDR3 loop is CASSVATYEQYF. The CDR3 DNA is TGTGCCAGCAGCGTAGCTACCTACGAGCAGTACTTC.

This clone has more than one count but fewer than ten. This chain joins TRBV11-3 and TRBJ2-3; TRBD2 agrees at 14 bases. This CDR3 spans 19 amino acids. V trimming: 3 bases; J trimming: 3 bases; junction bases outside the gene matches: 11. From germline, CDR1 is SGHNT and CDR2 YENEEA. CDR3 coding DNA: TGTGCCAGCAGCTTCCGACTAGCGGGAGGGCCGAAGTGGACAGATACGCAGTATTTT. Its translation is CASSFRLAGGPKWTDTQYF.

The chain recombines TRBV5-6 with TRBJ2-2, with 7 bases lining up with TRBD1. There are 14 residues in the CDR3. The germline CDR1 and CDR2 sequences are SGHDT and YYEEEE. V shed 6 bases, J shed 1 base, and the junction held 3 bases outside the gene matches. CDR3 protein: CASTRTGNTGELFF. CDR3 nucleotides: TGTGCCAGCACCCGGACAGGGAACACCGGGGAGCTGTTTTTT.

This clone was detected a few times. The chain joins TRBV5-5 to TRBJ2-7, with D possibly matching TRBD2 (5 bases). The CDR3 totals 13 residues. V shed 0 bases and J shed 7 bases, with 11 bases lying between them. Germline CDR1 reads SGHKS; CDR2 reads YYEKEE (reference sequence). CDR3: CASSLAGNKEQYF. CDR3 sequence (DNA): TGTGCCAGCAGCTTGGCGGGGAATAAGGAGCAGTACTTC.

In this sample, this clone turned up a few times. The chain combines TRBV9 with TRBJ2-5, with 8 bases fitting TRBD2. Germline lookup yields CDR1 SGDLS and CDR2 YYNGEE. V trimming: 0 bases; J trimming: 5 bases; junction bases outside the gene matches: 3. The CDR3 totals 14 residues. In DNA, the CDR3 is TGTGCCAGCAGCGTAGCGGGAGGGTTCGAGACCCAGTACTTC. Protein sequence: CASSVAGGFETQYF.

V and J are TRBV4-2 and TRBJ2-3; 8 bases agree with TRBD2. Germline assignment: CDR1 LGHNA and CDR2 YNFKEQ. V lost 7 bases to trimming and J lost 2 bases; unmatched junction nucleotides: 8. This CDR3 is 15 amino acids long. CDR3 region: CASTYQRGTTDTQYF. CDR3 nucleotides: TGTGCCAGCACTTACCAGCGGGGGACCACAGATACGCAGTATTTT.

Of note for this clone: The same CDR3 is also encoded by other DNA sequences in this sample. This chain joins TRBV5-1 and TRBJ1-1, with unresolved D. Germline V gene sequence: CDR1 SGHRS, CDR2 YFSETQ. The CDR3 is 14 residues long. Trimming removed 0 bases at V and 3 bases at J, with 9 bases between. The DNA for the CDR3 is TGCGCCAGCAGCTTGGCGTCGGCAGACACTGAAGCTTTCTTT. Its translation is CASSLASADTEAFF.

The chain uses TRBV5-6 and TRBJ1-2; D call uncertain. V was pared by 3 bases and J by 1 base, with 4 bases between. The CDR3 loop spans 12 amino acids. Germline V gene data show CDR1 as SGHDT and CDR2 as YYEEEE. CDR3 protein: CASSSYNYGYTF. CDR3 in DNA: TGTGCCAGCAGCTCTTATAACTATGGCTACACCTTC.

This clone was seen just once. This chain connects TRBV5-4 to TRBJ1-5; 11 nucleotides line up with TRBD1. Germline CDR1 reads SGHNT; CDR2 reads YYREEE (reference sequence). The CDR3 is 17 amino acids. Trimming took 4 bases from V and 0 from J; bases not matched to a gene: 6. DNA of the CDR3: TGTGCCAGCAGCCCGGACAGGGGGCTGGGTAGCAATCAGCCCCAGCATTTT. The encoded protein is CASSPDRGLGSNQPQHF.